This T cell receptor (beta chain) was found in a study of technical replicates of blood from a few donors. TCRdb's table, derived via immunoSEQ multiplex PCR, lists solely in-frame clones and lacks some. Altogether some 14,000 clones are present, approximately 83% being singletons, with the ten largest covering about an eighth. The CDR3 loop spans 12 amino acids. Germline values: CDR1 MNHEY, CDR2 SVGAGI. V lost 7 bases to trimming and J lost 6 bases, with 10 bases between them. This TCR came from a human donor in good health. The V gene is TRBV6-5, the J gene TRBJ2-1, with unresolved D. The sequencing sample was made of PBMCs. The CDR3 region is CASNSFLNEQFF. CDR3 coding DNA: TGTGCCAGCAACTCATTCCTCAATGAGCAGTTCTTC.